This paragraph reports one T cell receptor (beta chain). This table comes from immunoSEQ multiplex PCR, and its TCRdb copy is limited to in-frame clones, with some not included. Of 82,000 or so clones listed, 96% were seen once; the top ten hold about 0.36%. The V end was cut by 11 bases, the J end by 3 bases, with 10 bases between. The germline CDR1 and CDR2 sequences are SEHNR and FQNEAQ (reference sequence). The CDR3 has 12 residues. The data were taken from a study of technical replicates of blood from a few donors. The chain joins TRBV7-9 to TRBJ2-2; a weak D match, TRBD1 (6 bases). Sample: T cells isolated from PBMCs. The sequence derives from a human donor in good health. This CDR3 reads CAWTVDTGELFF. CDR3 sequence (DNA): TGTGCCTGGACAGTTGACACCGGGGAGCTGTTTTTT. Full variable domain (outside the CDR3, taken from reference TRBV7-9 and TRBJ2-2): DTGVSQNPRHKITKRGQNVTFRCDPISEHNRLYWYRQTLGQGPEFLTYFQNEAQLEKSRLLSDRFSAERPKGSFSTLEIQRTEQGDSAMYLCAWTVDTGELFFGEGSRLTVL.